This T cell receptor beta chain was documented in a study of blood T cell repertoires in COVID-19. Here immunoSEQ multiplex PCR was the method, and the copy in TCRdb shows in-frame clones only, minus some. The sample lists roughly 150,000 clones, roughly 84% occurring once. Germline CDR1 reads SGHRS; CDR2 reads YFSETQ. The CDR3 length is 15 residues. J lost 0 bases, V lost 4 bases, and 6 bases had no gene match. This chain uses TRBV5-1 with TRBJ1-1; 7 bases line up with TRBD1. The sequenced sample consisted of peripheral blood. This sequence was found in a woman aged 50 to 60 in a cohort sampled during active or convalescent COVID-19. The CDR3 nucleotides are TGCGCCAGCAGCACAAACAGGGGAATGAACACTGAAGCTTTCTTT. This gives the protein CASSTNRGMNTEAFF.